These 6 T cell receptor beta chains were sequenced from one sample in a study of cytomegalovirus exposure and HLA in healthy donors. Both 60 Vbeta primers and 13 Jbeta primers went into the PCR. Some clones are missing from TCRdb's copy, which holds only in-frame ones; the method was immunoSEQ multiplex PCR. The table lists 95,000 to 150,000 clones, 15% of them singletons. The specimen sequenced was PBMCs. Every receptor here comes from a woman aged 18 to 35 in good health and CMV-seronegative.

This sequence joins TRBV29-1 and TRBJ1-2; D is undetermined. This CDR3 has 13 residues. CDR1 and CDR2 from the germline V gene are SQVTM and ANQGSEA. V lost 0 bases and J 4 bases, leaving 9 bases between the germline ends. The DNA of the CDR3 is TGCAGCGTTGAAGATGTCGGACTCTATGGCTACACCTTC. Translating it yields CSVEDVGLYGYTF.

The rearrangement links TRBV9 to TRBJ1-1; possibly TRBD1 for D (6 bases). CDR3 size: 15 residues. Germline lookup yields CDR1 SGDLS and CDR2 YYNGEE. The V and J ends lost 0 bases and 1 base respectively, with 10 bases between them. The CDR3 DNA reads as TGTGCCAGCAGCGTAGGTGGGGGCTGGAACACTGAAGCTTTCTTT. It translates to CASSVGGGWNTEAFF.

This clone has only a few counts. The chain carries TRBV2 and TRBJ1-4, with 11 bases aligning to TRBD1. V lost 6 bases and J lost 0; bases outside the gene matches: 3. The CDR3 totals 16 residues. CDR1 and CDR2 from the germline V gene are SNHLY and FYNNEI. CDR3 loop: CASRGQGDATNEKLFF. CDR3 sequence (DNA): TGTGCCAGCAGGGGACAGGGGGATGCAACTAATGAAAAACTGTTTTTT.

As regards this clone: The junction does not match germline at one end; this may be a read error. The V and J genes are TRBV7-7 and TRBJ2-7; TRBD1 aligns across 8 bases. The CDR3 length is 15 residues. Germline CDR1 reads SSHAT; CDR2 reads FNYEAQ (reference sequence). As DNA, the CDR3 is TGTGCTAGCAGCTTCGGGACAGGACTCTTATACGAGCAGTACTTC. It translates to CASSFGTGLLYEQYF.

This clone was seen a few times. The J gene is TRBJ1-1, the V gene TRBV28; D is uncertain. Trimming left V 6 bases short and J 7 bases short, with 12 bases between. Germline-derived CDR1 and CDR2 are MDHEN and SYDVKM. This CDR3 region has 12 residues. The CDR3 nucleotides are TGTGCCAGCAGGGGAGAGATCTTTGAAGCTTTCTTT. This codes for CASRGEIFEAFF.

This clone was seen a handful of times. V is TRBV5-4 and J is TRBJ1-2, with unresolved D. The germline CDR1 and CDR2 sequences are SGHNT and YYREEE (reference sequence). The ends were cut back, 0 bases at V and 4 bases at J, with 7 bases in the middle. The CDR3 loop spans 13 amino acids. CDR3 amino acids: CASSLEPGYGYTF. The DNA of the CDR3 is TGTGCCAGCAGCTTGGAACCGGGCTATGGCTACACCTTC.